This TCR beta chain came from a study of identical twins. The germline V gene encodes CDR1 DFQATT and CDR2 SNEGSKA (reference sequence). This CDR3 comprises 16 residues. V lost 0 bases and J lost 0, with 12 bases in between. TCRdb called the 5' RACE reads again in MiXCR, with one record for every CDR3 protein. The table records about 720,000 distinct CDR3 sequences, over 15% of them present only once. This clonotype has at least ten counts. Its antigen is currently unknown. The study's findings and limits: Out-of-frame alpha sequences common to twins exhibited a surplus of low generation probability.

The same sample was also used in a study of T cells expressing NK-cell markers. From that second work: Each TCR beta repertoire originated in sorted T cells that were CD3+CD56+NKG2C+, CD3+CD56+NKG2C- or CD3+CD56-NKG2C+. Within the sequenced cohort of eight donors, seven exhibited HCMV seropositivity and one was seronegative. Dominant NKG2C+ clonotypes were found to form about 1.0-8% of CD8+ T cells in roughly 6 donors.

Sequences were obtained from PBMCs. This TCR was sampled from a woman between 18 and 29 years old in good health. The chain uses TRBV20-1 and TRBJ2-1; D uncertain. The CDR3, as DNA: TGCAGTGCTAGAGATCTGGCGGCAGGCTCCTACAATGAGCAGTTCTTC. It translates to CSARDLAAGSYNEQFF.